This T cell receptor (beta chain) was observed in a study of OX40 agonist ivuxolimab in advanced cancers. Turning to the study itself: Averaging approximately 60 years in age, with a range of 23 to 79, the cohort was about 85% male. Three patients, one with hepatocellular carcinoma and two with cutaneous melanoma, responded partially.

Generated by immunoSEQ multiplex PCR, the TCRdb table keeps only in-frame clones and is missing some. The table records tens of thousands of clones, about 89% of them present only once. This clone has only one observation. The specimen was CD4+ or CD8+ T cells sorted from blood, collected in a trial of the OX40 agonist ivuxolimab. The TCR comes from an adult with an advanced solid tumor such as melanoma, head and neck, liver or kidney cancer.

CDR3 sequence reads: CASSHLRSLSGNTIYF. The CDR3, as DNA: TGTGCCAGCAGCCATCTTCGCAGCTTGTCTGGAAACACCATATATTTT. This chain joins TRBV14 and TRBJ1-3; D is undetermined. Per germline, CDR1 SGHDN and CDR2 FVKESK. This CDR3 region has 16 residues. V lost 3 bases and J lost 1, with 13 bases in between.